The present TCR beta chain was sequenced within a study of T cell responses to AZD1222 COVID-19 vaccine. Whole-study results and caveats: The span of vaccine-associated CD4 TCRs extended across spike, with dominance at 160-218 and 743-854.

V lost 2 bases and J lost 3, with 23 bases in between. CDR3 size: 18 residues. Per the germline V gene, CDR1 is SQVTM and CDR2 is ANQGSEA. To note about this clone: What it binds is unknown.

Some clones are missing from TCRdb's copy, which holds only in-frame ones; the method was immunoSEQ multiplex PCR. The sample lists about 6,100 clones; 87% were seen once. This material consisted of peripheral blood, taken 28 days after the second AZD1222 dose. The chain links TRBV29-1 to TRBJ1-3; D not certain. The receptor comes from an adult who received the AZD1222 COVID-19 vaccine. The DNA of the CDR3 is TGCAGCGTTGAAACACAACGGCACCAATCCGGGTATGGAAACACCATATATTTT. It translates to CSVETQRHQSGYGNTIYF.